This T cell receptor beta chain was identified in a study of T cells expressing NK-cell markers. For the study at large: With respect to HCMV, most of the eight sequenced donors were seropositive, and one was seronegative. Findings and limits, study-wide: In a handful of donors, dominant NKG2C+ clonotypes were roughly 1.0-8% of CD8+ T cells. Whether expanded NKG2C+ T cell clones were HCMV specific stayed uncertain.

The TCR beta cDNA came from 5'RACE template switching with UMIs. TCRdb re-called the 5' RACE reads and shows each CDR3 protein once, DNA omitted. In all, the sample yields 250,000 to 300,000 distinct CDR3 sequences. Germline V CDR1 and CDR2: LGHNA, YSLEER. The CDR3 extends over 16 amino acids. On this clonotype: No antigen is known for it.

This clonotype was sampled from a woman aged 18 to 69 in good health. The V and J genes are TRBV4-3 and TRBJ2-3; with no DNA, the TCRdb D assignment of TRBD1 cannot be verified. The specimen was blood T cells: a sorted CD56 or NKG2C T cell subset, CD4+ or CD8+ T cells, or bulk PBMC T cells (not recorded which). The CDR3 sequence: CASSLMGGTGTDTQYF.